Below are 25 T cell receptor beta chains sequenced from a single sample in a study of cytomegalovirus exposure and HLA in healthy donors. PCR was performed using 60 Vbeta and 13 Jbeta primers. Sequencing was performed with immunoSEQ multiplex PCR; in TCRdb, only in-frame clones are kept and a portion is missing. The repertoire holds 90,000 to 120,000 clones, with about 80% as singletons. Sequenced: PBMCs. The receptors shown here come from a woman aged 40 to 50 in good health and CMV-seronegative.

This clone has just a few counts. Here the CDR3 DNA reads TGTGCCAGCAGCAAAGAGGTCTCTGGCGGGCCTTTTAGCACAGATACGCAGTATTTT. This sequence encodes CASSKEVSGGPFSTDTQYF. J is TRBJ2-3 and V is TRBV21-1; whether TRBD2, the table's D call, matches the DNA was not checked. TRBV21-1 is designated a pseudogene. The CDR3 sequence is 19 residues long.

V and J are TRBV18 and TRBJ2-5; TRBD2 might be the D (6 bases). Germline lookup yields CDR1 KGHSH and CDR2 LQKENI. V was shortened by 3 bases and J by 3 bases, with 17 bases between the two germline ends. This CDR3 is 16 amino acids long. The CDR3 region has the DNA TGTGCCAGCTCACCCCAAACGCGGGAATCGGAAGAGACCCAGTACTTC. It encodes CASSPQTRESEETQYF.

V gene TRBV7-2 combines with J gene TRBJ1-4; maybe TRBD1 (6 bases). V was pared by 3 bases and J by 7 bases, with 12 bases between. CDR1 is SGHTA, CDR2 FQGNSA, per germline. The CDR3 is made up of 14 amino acids. This chain's CDR3 is CASSFQGSIEKLFF. The CDR3 region has the DNA TGTGCCAGCAGCTTCCAGGGGTCTATTGAAAAACTGTTTTTT.

The rearrangement links TRBV30 to TRBJ2-2; D is uncertain. The CDR3 loop spans 13 amino acids. Trimming pared 0 bases from V and 1 base from J, leaving 3 bases between. Germline CDR1 reads GTSNPN; CDR2 reads SVGIG (reference sequence). The CDR3 here is CAWSVQNTGELFF. For the CDR3, the DNA is TGTGCCTGGAGTGTACAGAACACCGGGGAGCTGTTTTTT.

The sample holds one count of this clone. V usage is TRBV19 and J usage is TRBJ1-5; unclear D gene. This CDR3 has 16 amino acids. Trimming left V 1 base short and J 2 bases short, with 12 bases between. CDR1 LNHDA and CDR2 SQIVND come from the germline V gene (reference sequence). The chain's CDR3 is CASSIGEGWGNQPQHF. The CDR3 DNA follows: TGTGCCAGTAGTATAGGTGAGGGTTGGGGCAATCAGCCCCAGCATTTT. Combining the CDR3 with reference TRBV19 and TRBJ1-5 gives the whole variable domain DGGITQSPKYLFRKEGQNVTLSCEQNLNHDAMYWYRQDPGQGLRLIYYSQIVNDFQKGDIAEGYSVSREKKESFPLTVTSAQKNPTAFYLCASSIGEGWGNQPQHFGDGTRLSIL.

The genes are TRBV5-6 and TRBJ2-7, with 9 bases lining up with TRBD2. The CDR3 is made up of 15 amino acids. The germline V gene encodes CDR1 SGHDT and CDR2 YYEEEE. V lost 0 bases, J lost 0 bases, and 1 base stayed unmatched. CDR3 sequence: CASSLDSGGSYEQYF. The CDR3 DNA reads TGTGCCAGCAGCTTGGATAGCGGGGGCTCCTACGAGCAGTACTTC.

V is TRBV4-3 and J is TRBJ2-2; TRBD1 is a possible D gene (5 bases). CDR3 length: 18 amino acids. CDR1 is LGHNA and CDR2 is YSLEER in the germline V gene. V gave up 3 bases and J gave up 1 base, with 18 bases separating them. CDR3 DNA sequence: TGCGCCAGCAGCCAGGCCCTTGCCCGGACACAGAACACCGGGGAGCTGTTTTTT. This encodes CASSQALARTQNTGELFF.

The chain has TRBV18 and TRBJ1-1, with 7 positions matching TRBD1. V lost 11 bases to trimming and J lost 4 bases; unmatched junction nucleotides: 13. The V gene's germline CDR1 is KGHSH and CDR2 LQKENI. The CDR3 length is 14 residues. DNA for the CDR3: TGTGCCTCGGGAACAGGGGTTGGGAGCACTGAAGCTTTCTTT. Its protein is CASGTGVGSTEAFF.

A note on this clone: This CDR3 is also generated by other DNA sequences in the sample. V is TRBV27 and J is TRBJ2-7; TRBD2 is a possible D gene (6 bases). This CDR3 contains 14 residues. V was cut by 4 bases and J by 0 bases, with 10 bases left in between. CDR1 is MNHEY, CDR2 SMNVEV, per germline (reference sequence). The CDR3 is CASSSTGSSYEQYF. The CDR3 nucleotides are TGTGCCAGCAGTTCAACCGGGAGCTCCTACGAGCAGTACTTC.

The chain joins TRBV19 to TRBJ1-3; 7 bases agree with TRBD1. Per the germline V gene, CDR1 is LNHDA and CDR2 is SQIVND (reference sequence). With V trimmed by 3 bases and J by 0 bases, 2 bases remained unmatched. This CDR3 is 15 amino acids long. The CDR3 coding sequence is TGTGCCAGTAGTATCGACAGGGACTCTGGAAACACCATATATTTT. It codes for CASSIDRDSGNTIYF.

The genes are TRBV4-3 and TRBJ2-2; TRBD1 aligns across 8 bases. The J segment lost 4 bases and the V segment lost 0 bases, leaving 10 bases of the junction unmatched. The CDR3 extends over 18 amino acids. The V gene's germline CDR1 is LGHNA and CDR2 YSLEER. CDR3 bases: TGCGCCAGCAGCCAAGAAAAAGAAGGACAGGGTCGCACCGGGGAGCTGTTTTTT. Translated: CASSQEKEGQGRTGELFF.

The J gene is TRBJ2-5, the V gene TRBV7-2; D gene ambiguous. The ends were cut back, 1 base at V and 5 bases at J, with 14 bases in the middle. The CDR3 loop spans 15 amino acids. From germline, CDR1 is SGHTA and CDR2 FQGNSA. The CDR3 sequence: CASSLDSESAETQYF. The CDR3 nucleotides read TGTGCCAGCAGCTTAGACTCCGAGTCAGCGGAGACCCAGTACTTC.

V usage is TRBV7-2 and J usage is TRBJ2-7; 10 positions agree with TRBD2. The V segment lost 5 bases and the J segment 2 bases; nucleotides outside the gene matches: 3. This CDR3 spans 14 amino acids. Per germline, CDR1 SGHTA and CDR2 FQGNSA. The CDR3 DNA reads TGTGCCAGCAGCCAAAGCGGGGGGGCCTACGAGCAGTACTTC. Translation gives CASSQSGGAYEQYF.

The genes are TRBV18 and TRBJ2-7, with TRBD1 as a possible D gene (8 bases). The V end lost 5 bases, the J end lost 7 bases, and 21 bases lay between the germline ends. Germline assignment: CDR1 KGHSH and CDR2 LQKENI. This CDR3 has 15 residues. The CDR3 here is CASSSTGGGIREQYF. The CDR3 DNA sequence: TGTGCCAGCTCATCCACAGGGGGGGGAATTAGGGAGCAGTACTTC.

This clone showed up just once. This sequence joins TRBV2 and TRBJ2-1, with TRBD1 identical over 12 bases. Germline CDR1 reads SNHLY; CDR2 reads FYNNEI. J gave up 7 bases and V 6 bases, and 4 bases lay outside the gene matches. The CDR3 loop spans 14 amino acids. The CDR3 is CASRGDRGRNEQFF. CDR3 DNA: TGTGCCAGCAGGGGGGACAGGGGGCGAAATGAGCAGTTCTTC.

This clone has just one count. The V gene is TRBV6-5, the J gene TRBJ1-3; D not resolved. From germline, CDR1 is MNHEY and CDR2 SVGAGI. CDR3 length: 16 amino acids. V lost 0 bases, J lost 0 bases, and 9 bases lay in between. The CDR3 DNA reads TGTGCCAGCAGTTACTCTGGCGGGCACTCTGGAAACACCATATATTTT. It codes for CASSYSGGHSGNTIYF.

J is TRBJ2-5 and V is TRBV7-2, with TRBD2 matching over 13 bases. Germline loops: CDR1 SGHTA, CDR2 FQGNSA. Germline trimming cut 3 bases from V and 7 bases from J; bases unmatched to any gene: 14. This CDR3 is built from 18 residues. The CDR3 reads CASSFTSGGAGVILTQYF. CDR3 coding DNA: TGTGCCAGCAGCTTCACTAGCGGGGGGGCCGGTGTAATTTTGACCCAGTACTTC.

The sample holds a few counts of this clone. V gene TRBV6-5 combines with J gene TRBJ1-1; the D gene is possibly TRBD1 (5 bases). Trimming took 0 bases from V and 3 from J, leaving 14 bases between them. This CDR3 region has 16 residues. The germline V gene has CDR1 MNHEY and CDR2 SVGAGI. The CDR3 region is CASSYSGWGVDTEAFF. For the CDR3, the DNA is TGTGCCAGCAGTTACTCGGGTTGGGGCGTAGACACTGAAGCTTTCTTT.

Points on this clone: The same CDR3 is also encoded by other DNA sequences in this sample. The genes are TRBV5-1 and TRBJ1-1; 11 bases align to TRBD1. V lost 4 bases and J lost 5; bases outside the gene matches: 4. Germline lookup yields CDR1 SGHRS and CDR2 YFSETQ. CDR3 length: 14 amino acids. In DNA form, the CDR3 reads TGCGCCAGCAGCCTGCGGGACAGGGGGACTGAAGCTTTCTTT. Translation gives CASSLRDRGTEAFF.

The chain employs TRBV19 and TRBJ2-3, with D possibly matching TRBD1 (5 bases). Germline CDR1 is LNHDA and CDR2 is SQIVND (reference sequence). The CDR3 is made up of 18 amino acids. V was clipped by 0 bases and J by 0 bases, with 16 bases between them. The CDR3 nucleotides are TGTGCCAGTAGTATAGATTCAAATTGGCAGGGAAGCACAGATACGCAGTATTTT. It translates to CASSIDSNWQGSTDTQYF.

J is TRBJ2-5 and V is TRBV2, with 8 bases aligning to TRBD1. V shed 8 bases, J shed 7 bases, and the junction held 12 bases outside the gene matches. Germline V gene data show CDR1 as SNHLY and CDR2 as FYNNEI. The CDR3 is 14 residues long. In DNA form, the CDR3 reads TGTGCCAGCGAGGGAACAGGGGGTGATGTGACCCAGTACTTC. Protein sequence: CASEGTGGDVTQYF.

The genes are TRBV4-1 and TRBJ1-3, with D possibly TRBD1 on 5 matching bases. This CDR3 has 16 amino acids. CDR1 is MGHRA and CDR2 is YSYEKL in the germline V gene. Trimming took 0 bases from V and 4 from J, leaving 13 bases between them. The CDR3 sequence is CASSQEKKRQGNTIYF. The CDR3 bases are TGCGCCAGCAGCCAAGAGAAAAAGCGACAGGGAAACACCATATATTTT.

The table lists this clone with a count of one. This chain connects TRBV21-1 to TRBJ1-4. TRBV21-1 is termed a pseudogene. CDR3 length equals 13 residues. CDR3: CAPSRETNEKLFF. The CDR3 coding sequence is TGTGCTCCCTCACGGGAAACTAATGAAAAACTGTTTTTT.

This chain links TRBV5-6 with TRBJ1-5, with a tentative D call TRBD1 (6 bases). The germline CDR1 and CDR2 sequences are SGHDT and YYEEEE. The length of the CDR3 is 16 residues. The V end was cut by 2 bases, the J end by 2 bases, with 14 bases between. The CDR3 nucleotides are TGTGCCAGCAGCTTCCGGGGGGCTTCGGGCAATCAGCCCCAGCATTTT. Residues: CASSFRGASGNQPQHF.

The chain joins TRBV10-2 to TRBJ2-7; TRBD1 matches 9 bases. Germline CDR1 reads WSHSY; CDR2 reads SAAADI. J was trimmed by 4 bases and V by 5 bases; bases with no gene match: 9. The CDR3 totals 15 residues. The CDR3 region has the DNA TGCGCCAGCAGTTTCCCGGGACAGGGAATGTACGAGCAGTACTTC. Its translation is CASSFPGQGMYEQYF.